This passage covers 18 T cell receptor beta chains from one sample sequenced in a study of PD-1 blockade in mismatch repair-deficient tumors. Method: immunoSEQ multiplex PCR; TCRdb's copy keeps in-frame clones and lacks some. This repertoire shows tens of thousands of clones, approximately 83% found once; its top ten account for 20% to 25%. The input for sequencing was peripheral blood, taken 12 weeks after starting pembrolizumab. These receptors came from an adult with mismatch repair-deficient cancer.

The V and J genes are TRBV7-9 and TRBJ2-1; possibly TRBD1 for D (6 bases). The ends were cut back, 2 bases at V and 6 bases at J, with 11 bases in the middle. The CDR3 length is 14 residues. Germline assignment: CDR1 SEHNR and CDR2 FQNEAQ (reference sequence). CDR3 loop: CASSLWGQTNEQFF. CDR3 bases: TGTGCCAGCAGCTTATGGGGGCAGACCAATGAGCAGTTCTTC.

This clone was found once. This sequence joins TRBV7-2 and TRBJ2-3; no firm D call. Between the trimmed V and J ends, which lost 5 bases and 2 bases, there was a span of 14 bases. The CDR3 runs 15 residues. Germline loops: CDR1 SGHTA, CDR2 FQGNSA. CDR3 nucleotide sequence: TGTGCCAGCAGCGCTCTGGGTTTAGCCACAGATACGCAGTATTTT. It yields the protein CASSALGLATDTQYF.

This clone was seen a single time. The rearrangement joins TRBV18 to TRBJ1-1; D possibly corresponds to TRBD1 (5 bases). Trimming took 3 bases from V and 1 from J, leaving 6 bases between them. The CDR3 sequence is 13 residues long. The V gene's germline CDR1 is KGHSH and CDR2 LQKENI. The CDR3 is CASSPGRNTEAFF. CDR3 in DNA: TGTGCCAGCTCACCGGGACGGAACACTGAAGCTTTCTTT.

The rearrangement links TRBV5-1 to TRBJ2-1; 10 positions match TRBD2. CDR3 size: 16 residues. J gave up 2 bases and V 5 bases, and 7 bases lay outside the gene matches. The germline CDR1 and CDR2 sequences are SGHRS and YFSETQ. The CDR3 protein is CASRNLAGATYNEQFF. CDR3 nucleotides: TGCGCCAGCAGAAACCTAGCGGGAGCTACCTACAATGAGCAGTTCTTC.

The rearrangement uses TRBV4-3 and TRBJ2-7; either TRBD1 or TRBD2 may supply D (5 bases each). This CDR3 is 15 amino acids long. Germline V lookup: CDR1 LGHNA, CDR2 YSLEER. Between the trimmed V and J ends, which lost 1 base and 7 bases, there was a span of 17 bases. The CDR3 DNA reads TGCGCCAGCAGCCAAGTATCCGGGGCCCTCCGTGAGCAGTACTTC. Translated, it gives CASSQVSGALREQYF.

The chain recombines TRBV7-2 with TRBJ1-2, with 9 positions matching TRBD1. CDR1 is SGHTA, CDR2 FQGNSA, per germline. Unmatched junction bases numbered 7, after V lost 0 bases and J lost 8 bases. The CDR3 totals 15 residues. The CDR3 coding sequence is TGTGCCAGCAGCTTAGCCGGGACAGGGATGAGAGGCTACACCTTC. It translates to CASSLAGTGMRGYTF.

The gene calls are TRBV18 and TRBJ1-5; unclear D gene. Germline CDR1 is KGHSH and CDR2 is LQKENI. The CDR3 sequence is 16 residues long. Deletions cut 1 base from V and 0 bases from J, with 10 bases between. The CDR3 spells CASSPQHVYSNQPQHF. CDR3 sequence (DNA): TGTGCCAGCTCACCACAACACGTCTATAGCAATCAGCCCCAGCATTTT.

This clone was recorded a few times. The chain has TRBV4-3 and TRBJ2-1; D is possibly TRBD2 (5 bases). The CDR3 runs 17 residues. The germline CDR1 and CDR2 sequences are LGHNA and YSLEER. The V and J ends lost 0 bases and 0 bases respectively, with 12 bases between them. Here the CDR3 reads CASSQESWENSYNEQFF. The DNA of the CDR3 is TGCGCCAGCAGCCAAGAGTCATGGGAGAACTCCTACAATGAGCAGTTCTTC.

This sequence joins TRBV10-1 and TRBJ2-5, with 14 bases lining up with TRBD2. V dropped 0 bases and J dropped 5; count of bases not matched to a gene: 8. Germline CDR1 reads WNHNN; CDR2 reads SYGVQD (reference sequence). There are 18 residues in the CDR3. In DNA, the CDR3 is TGCGCCAGCAGTGAGTCGATTGGGACTAGCGGGAGCGAGGAGACCCAGTACTTC. This encodes CASSESIGTSGSEETQYF.

This rearrangement joins TRBV7-9 to TRBJ2-3, with D uncertain. V dropped 6 bases and J dropped 6 bases, with 13 bases sitting between them. The CDR3 consists of 13 residues. Germline lookup yields CDR1 SEHNR and CDR2 FQNEAQ (reference sequence). The CDR3 reads CASSYTLADTQYF. The CDR3 DNA follows: TGTGCCAGCAGTTATACACTGGCTGATACGCAGTATTTT. Together with reference TRBV7-9 and TRBJ2-3, the CDR3 gives the full variable domain: DTGVSQNPRHKITKRGQNVTFRCDPISEHNRLYWYRQTLGQGPEFLTYFQNEAQLEKSRLLSDRFSAERPKGSFSTLEIQRTEQGDSAMYLCASSYTLADTQYFGPGTRLTVL.

The CDR3 region has the DNA TGTGCCAGCAGCCTGGGACTAGCGGGAGGGCCGCAAGAGACCCAGTACTTC. This sequence encodes CASSLGLAGGPQETQYF. This chain uses TRBV5-4 with TRBJ2-5; 16 bases map to TRBD2. Trimming at V came to 4 bases and at J to 2 bases, leaving 5 bases not matched to a gene. The CDR3 totals 17 residues. Germline V gives CDR1 SGHNT, CDR2 YYREEE (reference sequence).

This sequence joins TRBV6-6 and TRBJ1-3, with D possibly being TRBD1 (5 bases). The CDR3 covers 16 residues. The V end lost 5 bases, the J end lost 0 bases, and 14 bases lay between the germline ends. The V gene's germline CDR1 is MNHNY and CDR2 SVGAGI (reference sequence). CDR3 in DNA: TGTGCCAGCAGTCCTCGGGGGGGGAGCTCTGGAAACACCATATATTTT. Protein product: CASSPRGGSSGNTIYF.

The chain links TRBV5-8 to TRBJ2-1; 7 nucleotides align to TRBD2. Germline V gene sequence: CDR1 SGHTS, CDR2 YDEGEE. The length of the CDR3 is 17 residues. V shed 2 bases, J shed 1 base, and the junction held 9 bases outside the gene matches. Here the CDR3 DNA reads TGTGCCAGCAGCTTTTTTAGCCGGCGGGAGTCCTACAATGAGCAGTTCTTC. As protein: CASSFFSRRESYNEQFF. Drawing the rest from reference TRBV5-8 and TRBJ2-1, the complete variable domain is EAGVTQSPTHLIKTRGQQATLRCSPISGHTSVYWYQQALGLGLQFLLWYDEGEERNRGNFPPRFSGRQFPNYSSELNVNALELEDSALYLCASSFFSRRESYNEQFFGPGTRLTVL.

The chain combines TRBV7-2 with TRBJ2-3; D unclear. The ends were cut back, 0 bases at V and 6 bases at J, with 13 bases in the middle. The CDR3 runs to 15 residues. The germline V gene encodes CDR1 SGHTA and CDR2 FQGNSA. The DNA of the CDR3 is TGTGCCAGCAGCTTAGCCCTGCTCGTTGCGGATACGCAGTATTTT. It is translated as CASSLALLVADTQYF.

In regard to this clone: An end of the junction differs from the germline gene, which may be a read error. The chain has TRBV7-2 and TRBJ2-1, with a tentative D call TRBD2 (7 bases). Germline V gene data show CDR1 as SGHTA and CDR2 as FQGNSA. This CDR3 contains 16 residues. CDR3 residues: CASSLAQGRAYWHLVF. CDR3 DNA sequence: TGTGCCAGCAGCTTAGCTCAGGGGAGGGCGTATTGGCATTTGGTCTTC. Full variable domain (outside the CDR3, taken from reference TRBV7-2 and TRBJ2-1): GAGVSQSPSNKVTEKGKDVELRCDPISGHTALYWYRQSLGQGLEFLIYFQGNSAPDKSGLPSDRFSAERTGGSVSTLTIQRTQQEDSAVYLCASSLAQGRAYWHLVFGPGTRLTVL.

The J gene is TRBJ2-1, the V gene TRBV4-2, with D perhaps TRBD2 (5 bases). The CDR3 contains 16 residues. Germline CDR1 LGHNA, CDR2 YNFKEQ. The germline V and J ends were trimmed by 1 base and 7 bases, with 17 bases remaining between them. Here the CDR3 DNA reads TGTGCCAGCAGCCAAGGTGGAACAGCGGTGGGGAATGAGCAGTTCTTC. Its protein product is CASSQGGTAVGNEQFF.

DNA for the CDR3: TGTGCCAGCTCCCGATCCTATGTGGGGAGGATGCCCCTACCCACAGATACGCAGTATTTT. Protein: CASSRSYVGRMPLPTDTQYF. The gene calls are TRBV18 and TRBJ2-3; TRBD2 is a possible D gene (6 bases). This CDR3 is built from 20 residues. Germline V gene data show CDR1 as KGHSH and CDR2 as LQKENI. V was trimmed by 6 bases and J by 2 bases, leaving 30 bases between them.

This clone was counted a few times. The genes are TRBV4-1 and TRBJ1-3, with D tentatively TRBD1 (5 bases). The CDR3 is made up of 15 amino acids. CDR1 and CDR2 from the germline V gene are MGHRA and YSYEKL. V was pared by 3 bases and J by 0 bases, with 9 bases between. CDR3 nucleotide sequence: TGCGCCAGCAGCCAGGGGACGTTCTCTGGAAACACCATATATTTT. This codes for CASSQGTFSGNTIYF.